The clone carrying this TCR beta chain was observed a handful of times. Its antigen is not known. The germline gives CDR1 SQVTM, CDR2 ANQGSEA. V was pared by 2 bases and J by 8 bases, with 9 bases between. This CDR3 spans 11 amino acids. These data are taken from a study of cytotoxic CD8 clonotypes in ibrutinib-treated CLL. Study summary: Among the samples, the mean was about 270,000 productive templates and fewer than 95,000 productive rearrangements. General study findings and limits: The study sampled sustained-remission and progressing patients at different times. Clonality increased at ibrutinib response, then returned toward baseline at progression.

Depth targeted 1 in 200,000 to 1 in 1 million T cells, averaging 10x coverage per clonotype. Assay used: immunoSEQ multiplex PCR; TCRdb lists only in-frame clones, some missing. The table shows over 250,000 clones, with roughly three quarters occurring only once. The chain carries TRBV29-1 and TRBJ1-1; D not certain. The input for sequencing was PBMCs, taken at disease progression, from a patient treated with ibrutinib. The clonotype originates from a human donor with chronic lymphocytic leukemia. CDR3 residues: CSVESPHEAFF. The DNA of the CDR3 is TGCAGCGTTGAAAGTCCTCACGAAGCTTTCTTT.